This T cell receptor (beta chain) was captured by sequencing in a study of shared clonotypes between healthy human individuals. Points from the study as a whole: Several donors had around 5.2% of their naive CD4 clonotypes in common. It was the few donors that limited the genetic and exposure-history diversity represented.

Remarks on this clone: Its antigen remains unidentified.

The CDR3 contains 15 residues. Germline V gene lookup returns CDR1 SGHVS and CDR2 FNYEAQ. Trimming cost V 5 bases and J 1 base, with 14 bases left between them. Genomic DNA of every subset was divided equally among multiple immunoSEQ plates. Some clones are missing from TCRdb's copy, which holds only in-frame ones; the method was immunoSEQ multiplex PCR. The sample gives over a million clones, 95% to 99% of which show up once; roughly 0.4% is in the top ten. The split of CD4+ cells yielded CD45RA+ naive and CD45RA-negative memory subsets. The receptor's source is a young man in good health. The V and J genes are TRBV7-6 and TRBJ2-5; a possible D gene is TRBD2 (6 bases). The sequenced sample consisted of naive CD4+ T cells sorted from blood. Subset: CD45RA+ positively selected. The DNA of the CDR3 is TGTGCCAGCAGCATGGGTGTAGCGGCCCAAGAGACCCAGTACTTC. Its protein is CASSMGVAAQETQYF.